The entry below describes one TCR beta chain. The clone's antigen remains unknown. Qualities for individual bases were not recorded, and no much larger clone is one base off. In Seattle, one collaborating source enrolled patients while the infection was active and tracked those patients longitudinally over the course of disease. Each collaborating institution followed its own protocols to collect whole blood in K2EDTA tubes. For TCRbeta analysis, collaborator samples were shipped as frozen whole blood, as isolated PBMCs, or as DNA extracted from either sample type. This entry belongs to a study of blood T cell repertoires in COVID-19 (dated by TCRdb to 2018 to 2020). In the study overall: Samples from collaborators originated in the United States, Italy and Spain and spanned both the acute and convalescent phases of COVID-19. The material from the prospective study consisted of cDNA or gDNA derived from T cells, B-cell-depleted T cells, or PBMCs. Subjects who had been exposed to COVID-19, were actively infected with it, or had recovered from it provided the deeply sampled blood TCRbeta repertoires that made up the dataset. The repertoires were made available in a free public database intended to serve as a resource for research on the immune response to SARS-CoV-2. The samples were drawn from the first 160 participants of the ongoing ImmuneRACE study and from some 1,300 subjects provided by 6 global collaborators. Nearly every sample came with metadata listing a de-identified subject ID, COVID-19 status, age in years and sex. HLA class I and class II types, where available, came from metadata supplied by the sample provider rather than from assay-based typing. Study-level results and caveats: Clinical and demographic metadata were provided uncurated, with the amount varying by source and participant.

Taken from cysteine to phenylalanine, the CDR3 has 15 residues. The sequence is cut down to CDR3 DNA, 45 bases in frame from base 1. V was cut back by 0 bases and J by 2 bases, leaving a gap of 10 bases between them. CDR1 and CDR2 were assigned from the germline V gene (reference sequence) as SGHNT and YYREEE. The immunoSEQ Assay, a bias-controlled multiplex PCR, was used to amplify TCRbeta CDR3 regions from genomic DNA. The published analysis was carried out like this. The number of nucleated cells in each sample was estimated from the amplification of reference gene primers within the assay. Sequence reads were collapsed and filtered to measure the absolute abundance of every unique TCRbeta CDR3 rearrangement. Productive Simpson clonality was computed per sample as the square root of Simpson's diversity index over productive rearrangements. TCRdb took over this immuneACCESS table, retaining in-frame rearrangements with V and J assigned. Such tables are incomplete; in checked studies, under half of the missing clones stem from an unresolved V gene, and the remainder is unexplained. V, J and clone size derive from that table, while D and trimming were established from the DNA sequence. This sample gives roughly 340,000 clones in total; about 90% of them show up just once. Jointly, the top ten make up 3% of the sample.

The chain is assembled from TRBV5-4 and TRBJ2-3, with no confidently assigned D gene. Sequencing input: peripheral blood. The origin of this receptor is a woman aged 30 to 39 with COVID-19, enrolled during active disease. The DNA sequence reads TGTGCCAGCAGCTTGGGCGGAACTACCACAGATACGCAGTATTTT. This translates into CASSLGGTTTDTQYF.